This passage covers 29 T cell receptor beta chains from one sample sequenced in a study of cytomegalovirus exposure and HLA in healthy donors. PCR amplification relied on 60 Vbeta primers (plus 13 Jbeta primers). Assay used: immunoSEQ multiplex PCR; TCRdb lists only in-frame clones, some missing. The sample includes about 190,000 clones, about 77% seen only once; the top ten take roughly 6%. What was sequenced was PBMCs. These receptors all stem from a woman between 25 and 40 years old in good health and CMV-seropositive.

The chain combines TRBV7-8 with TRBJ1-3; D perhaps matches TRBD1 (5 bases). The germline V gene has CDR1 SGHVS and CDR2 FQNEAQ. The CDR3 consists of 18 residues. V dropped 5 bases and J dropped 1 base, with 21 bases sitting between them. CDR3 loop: CASSLGGGRISSGNTIYF. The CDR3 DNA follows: TGTGCCAGCAGCCTCGGGGGAGGCAGGATTTCATCTGGAAACACCATATATTTT.

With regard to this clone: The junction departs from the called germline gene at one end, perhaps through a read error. CDR3 protein: CASSPDAGGEQFF. The CDR3 DNA reads as TGTGCTAGCAGTCCGGACGCAGGGGGTGAGCAGTTCTTC. The chain links TRBV7-7 to TRBJ2-1; 7 bases align to TRBD1. Germline V gene lookup returns CDR1 SSHAT and CDR2 FNYEAQ (reference sequence). The CDR3 runs 13 residues. Full variable domain (rest looked up from reference TRBV7-7 and TRBJ2-1): GAGVSQSPRYKVTKRGQDVTLRCDPISSHATLYWYQQALGQGPEFLTYFNYEAQPDKSGLPSDRFSAERPEGSISTLTIQRTEQRDSAMYRCASSPDAGGEQFFGPGTRLTVL.

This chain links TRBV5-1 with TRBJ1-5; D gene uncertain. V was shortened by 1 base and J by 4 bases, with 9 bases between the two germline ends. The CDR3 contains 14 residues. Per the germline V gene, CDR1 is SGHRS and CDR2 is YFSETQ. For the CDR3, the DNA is TGCGCCAGCAGCTTGCTTGGCAGTAATCAGCCCCAGCATTTT. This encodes CASSLLGSNQPQHF.

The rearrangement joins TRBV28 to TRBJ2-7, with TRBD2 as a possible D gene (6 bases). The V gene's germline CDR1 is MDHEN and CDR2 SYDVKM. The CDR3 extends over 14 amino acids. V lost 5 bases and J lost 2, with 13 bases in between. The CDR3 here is CASSMRDPPYEQYF. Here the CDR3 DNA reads TGTGCCAGCAGTATGCGGGACCCCCCCTACGAGCAGTACTTC.

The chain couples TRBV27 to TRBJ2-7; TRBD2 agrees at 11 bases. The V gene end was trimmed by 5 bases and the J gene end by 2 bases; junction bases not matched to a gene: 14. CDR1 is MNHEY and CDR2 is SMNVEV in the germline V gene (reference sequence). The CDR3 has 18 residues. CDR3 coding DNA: TGTGCCAGCAGTCCAACAGATCTAGGACTAGCGGGCCCCTACGAGCAGTACTTC. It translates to CASSPTDLGLAGPYEQYF.

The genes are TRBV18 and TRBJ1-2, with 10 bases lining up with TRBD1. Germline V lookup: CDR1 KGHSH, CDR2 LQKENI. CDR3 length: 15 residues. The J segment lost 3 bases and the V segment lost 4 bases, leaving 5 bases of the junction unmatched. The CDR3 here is CASSQGTGDYYGYTF. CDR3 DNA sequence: TGTGCCAGCTCACAGGGGACAGGGGATTACTATGGCTACACCTTC.

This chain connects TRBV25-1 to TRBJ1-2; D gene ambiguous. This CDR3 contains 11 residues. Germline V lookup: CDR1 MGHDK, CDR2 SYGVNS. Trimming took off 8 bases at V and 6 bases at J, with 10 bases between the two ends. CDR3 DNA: TGTGCCAGCTACTCGAGCCATGGCTACACCTTC. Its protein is CASYSSHGYTF.

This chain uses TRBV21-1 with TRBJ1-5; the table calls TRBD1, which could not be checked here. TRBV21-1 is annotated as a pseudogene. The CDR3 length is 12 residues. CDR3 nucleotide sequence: TGTGCCATTTCAGGGGGCAATCAGCCCCAGCATTTT. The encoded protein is CAISGGNQPQHF.

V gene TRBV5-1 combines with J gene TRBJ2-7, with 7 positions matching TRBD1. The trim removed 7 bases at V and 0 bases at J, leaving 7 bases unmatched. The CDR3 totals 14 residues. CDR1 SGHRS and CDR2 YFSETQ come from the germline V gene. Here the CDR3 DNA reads TGCGCCAGCTACCGGGACAGTCTCTCCTACGAGCAGTACTTC. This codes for CASYRDSLSYEQYF.

For the CDR3, the DNA is TGTGCCAGCAGCTTCTCCAGCTCCTACAATGAGCAGTTCTTC. This sequence encodes CASSFSSSYNEQFF. This rearrangement joins TRBV5-4 to TRBJ2-1; D gene ambiguous. Germline V lookup: CDR1 SGHNT, CDR2 YYREEE (reference sequence). V lost 2 bases, J lost 0 bases, and 6 bases lay in between. The CDR3 spans 14 residues.

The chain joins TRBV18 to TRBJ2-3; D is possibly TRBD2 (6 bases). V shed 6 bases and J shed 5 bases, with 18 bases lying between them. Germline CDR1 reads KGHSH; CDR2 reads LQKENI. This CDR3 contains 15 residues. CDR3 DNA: TGTGCCAGCTCCGAAGCCGGGGGATACAGAGATACGCAGTATTTT. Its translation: CASSEAGGYRDTQYF.

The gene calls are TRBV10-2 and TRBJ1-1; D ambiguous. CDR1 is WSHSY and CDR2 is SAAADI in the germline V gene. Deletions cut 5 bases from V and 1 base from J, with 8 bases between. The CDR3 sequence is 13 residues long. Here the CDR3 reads CASSQDKNTEAFF. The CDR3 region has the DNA TGCGCCAGCAGTCAGGATAAGAACACTGAAGCTTTCTTT.

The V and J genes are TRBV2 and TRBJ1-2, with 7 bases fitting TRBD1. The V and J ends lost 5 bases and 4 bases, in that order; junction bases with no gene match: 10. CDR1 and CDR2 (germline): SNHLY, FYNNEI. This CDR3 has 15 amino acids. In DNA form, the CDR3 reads TGTGCCAGCAGTCAAAATCCTACAGGGGTCTATGGCTACACCTTC. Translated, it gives CASSQNPTGVYGYTF.

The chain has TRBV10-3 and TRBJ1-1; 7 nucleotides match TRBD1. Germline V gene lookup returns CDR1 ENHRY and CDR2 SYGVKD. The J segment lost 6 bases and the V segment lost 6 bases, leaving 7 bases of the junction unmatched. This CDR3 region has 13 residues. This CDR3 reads CAIRRQGSPEAFF. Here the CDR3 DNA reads TGTGCCATCAGGCGACAGGGTAGCCCTGAAGCTTTCTTT.

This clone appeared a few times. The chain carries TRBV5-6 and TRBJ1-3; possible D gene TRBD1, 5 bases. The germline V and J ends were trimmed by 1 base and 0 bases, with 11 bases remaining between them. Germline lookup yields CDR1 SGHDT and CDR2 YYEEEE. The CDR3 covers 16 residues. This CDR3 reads CASSLNAGASGNTIYF. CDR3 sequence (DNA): TGTGCCAGCAGCTTGAACGCTGGGGCCTCTGGAAACACCATATATTTT. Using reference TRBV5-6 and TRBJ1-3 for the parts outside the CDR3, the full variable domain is DAGVTQSPTHLIKTRGQQVTLRCSPKSGHDTVSWYQQALGQGPQFIFQYYEEEERQRGNFPDRFSGHQFPNYSSELNVNALLLGDSALYLCASSLNAGASGNTIYFGEGSWLTVV.

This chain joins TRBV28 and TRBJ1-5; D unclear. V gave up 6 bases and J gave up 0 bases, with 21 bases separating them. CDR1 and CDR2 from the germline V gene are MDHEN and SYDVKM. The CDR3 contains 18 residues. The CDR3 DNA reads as TGTGCCAGCAGCCGCCCGCATGTAGATTATCTTAGCAATCAGCCCCAGCATTTT. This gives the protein CASSRPHVDYLSNQPQHF. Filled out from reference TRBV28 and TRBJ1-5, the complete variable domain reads DVKVTQSSRYLVKRTGEKVFLECVQDMDHENMFWYRQDPGLGLRLIYFSYDVKMKEKGDIPEGYSVSREKKERFSLILESASTNQTSMYLCASSRPHVDYLSNQPQHFGDGTRLSIL.

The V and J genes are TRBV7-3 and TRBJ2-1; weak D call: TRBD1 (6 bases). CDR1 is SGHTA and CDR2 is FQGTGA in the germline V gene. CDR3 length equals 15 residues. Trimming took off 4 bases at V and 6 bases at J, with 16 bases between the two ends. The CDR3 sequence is CASSSHLQGGNEQFF. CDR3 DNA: TGTGCCAGCAGCTCACACCTACAAGGGGGCAATGAGCAGTTCTTC.

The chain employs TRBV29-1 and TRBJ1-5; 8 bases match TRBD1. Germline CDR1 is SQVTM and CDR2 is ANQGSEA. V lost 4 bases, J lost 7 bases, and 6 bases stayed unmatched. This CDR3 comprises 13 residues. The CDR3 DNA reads TGCAGCGTTGGACAGGACAGGGTACAGCCCCAGCATTTT. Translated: CSVGQDRVQPQHF. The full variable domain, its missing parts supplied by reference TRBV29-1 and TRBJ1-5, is SAVISQKPSRDICQRGTSLTIQCQVDSQVTMMFWYRQQPGQSLTLIATANQGSEATYESGFVIDKFPISRPNLTFSTLTVSNMSPEDSSIYLCSVGQDRVQPQHFGDGTRLSIL.

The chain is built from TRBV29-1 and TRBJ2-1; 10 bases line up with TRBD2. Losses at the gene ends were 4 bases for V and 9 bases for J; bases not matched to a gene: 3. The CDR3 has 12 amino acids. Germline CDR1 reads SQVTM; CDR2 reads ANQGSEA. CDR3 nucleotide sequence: TGCAGCGTTGGGGCTAGCGGGAGTGAGCAGTTCTTC. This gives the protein CSVGASGSEQFF.

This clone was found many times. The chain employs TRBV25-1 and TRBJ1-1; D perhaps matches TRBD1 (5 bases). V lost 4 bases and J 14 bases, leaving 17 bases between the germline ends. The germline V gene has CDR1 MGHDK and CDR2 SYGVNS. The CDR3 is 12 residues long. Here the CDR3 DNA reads TGTGCCAGCAGTGTTAGAGAACTGGACACGTTCTTT. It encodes CASSVRELDTFF. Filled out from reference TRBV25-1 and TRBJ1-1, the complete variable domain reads EADIYQTPRYLVIGTGKKITLECSQTMGHDKMYWYQQDPGMELHLIHYSYGVNSTEKGDLSSESTVSRIRTEHFPLTLESARPSHTSQYLCASSVRELDTFFGQGTRLTVV.

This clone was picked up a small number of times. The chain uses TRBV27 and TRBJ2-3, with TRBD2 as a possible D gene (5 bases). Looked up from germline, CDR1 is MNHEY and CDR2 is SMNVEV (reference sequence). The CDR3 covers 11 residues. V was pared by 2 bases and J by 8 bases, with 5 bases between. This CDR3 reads CASSLGGTQYF. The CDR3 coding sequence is TGTGCCAGCAGTTTAGGAGGTACGCAGTATTTT.

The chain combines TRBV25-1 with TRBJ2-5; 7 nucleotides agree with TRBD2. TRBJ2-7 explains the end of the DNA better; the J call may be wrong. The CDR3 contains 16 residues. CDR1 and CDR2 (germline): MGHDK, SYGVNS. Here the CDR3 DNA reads TGTGCCAGCAGTGAATATTCCACGGGAGGAGGGTACGAGCAGTACTTC. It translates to CASSEYSTGGGYEQYF.

The CDR3 is CASSLDRFEAFF. The CDR3 DNA is TGTGCCAGCAGTTTAGACAGATTTGAAGCTTTCTTT. The V gene is TRBV28, the J gene TRBJ1-1; D may be TRBD1 (5 bases). With 2 bases removed from V and 7 bases from J, the gap between germline ends came to 8 bases. Germline CDR1 reads MDHEN; CDR2 reads SYDVKM. The CDR3 has 12 amino acids.

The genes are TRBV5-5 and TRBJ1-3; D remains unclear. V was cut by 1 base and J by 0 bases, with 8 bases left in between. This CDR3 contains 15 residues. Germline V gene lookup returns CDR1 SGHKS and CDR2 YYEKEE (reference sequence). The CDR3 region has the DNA TGTGCCAGCAGCTTGACAGCTTTCTCTGGAAACACCATATATTTT. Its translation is CASSLTAFSGNTIYF.

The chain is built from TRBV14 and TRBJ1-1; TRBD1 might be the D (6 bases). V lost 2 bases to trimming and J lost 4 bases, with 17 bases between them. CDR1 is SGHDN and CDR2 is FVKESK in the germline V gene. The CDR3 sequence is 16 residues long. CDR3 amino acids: CASSQLGGARTTEAFF. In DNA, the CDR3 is TGTGCCAGCAGCCAACTGGGGGGGGCGCGGACCACTGAAGCTTTCTTT.

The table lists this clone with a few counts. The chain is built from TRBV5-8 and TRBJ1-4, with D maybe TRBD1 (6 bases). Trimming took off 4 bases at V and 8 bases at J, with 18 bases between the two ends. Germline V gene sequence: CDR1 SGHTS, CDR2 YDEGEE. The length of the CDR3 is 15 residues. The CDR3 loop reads CASSVSQGVGEKLFF. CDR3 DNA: TGTGCCAGCAGCGTCTCACAGGGTGTCGGAGAAAAACTGTTTTTT.

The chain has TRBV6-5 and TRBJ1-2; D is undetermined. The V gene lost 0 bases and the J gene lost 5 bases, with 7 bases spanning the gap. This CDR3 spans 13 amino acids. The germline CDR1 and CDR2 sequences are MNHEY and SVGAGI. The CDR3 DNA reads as TGTGCCAGCAGTTACTCGATAGAGTATGGCTACACCTTC. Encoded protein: CASSYSIEYGYTF.

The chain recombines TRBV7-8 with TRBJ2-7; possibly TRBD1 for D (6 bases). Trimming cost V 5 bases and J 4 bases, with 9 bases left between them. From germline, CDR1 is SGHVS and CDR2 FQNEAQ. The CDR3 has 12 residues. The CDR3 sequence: CASSRDTYEQYF. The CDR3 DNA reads TGTGCCAGCAGCAGGGACACTTACGAGCAGTACTTC.

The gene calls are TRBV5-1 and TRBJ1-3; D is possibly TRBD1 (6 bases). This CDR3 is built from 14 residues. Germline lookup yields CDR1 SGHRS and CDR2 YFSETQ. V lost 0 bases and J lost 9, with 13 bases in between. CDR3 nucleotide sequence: TGCGCCAGCAGCTTGGGAGGGACATCCCCCACCATATATTTT. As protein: CASSLGGTSPTIYF.